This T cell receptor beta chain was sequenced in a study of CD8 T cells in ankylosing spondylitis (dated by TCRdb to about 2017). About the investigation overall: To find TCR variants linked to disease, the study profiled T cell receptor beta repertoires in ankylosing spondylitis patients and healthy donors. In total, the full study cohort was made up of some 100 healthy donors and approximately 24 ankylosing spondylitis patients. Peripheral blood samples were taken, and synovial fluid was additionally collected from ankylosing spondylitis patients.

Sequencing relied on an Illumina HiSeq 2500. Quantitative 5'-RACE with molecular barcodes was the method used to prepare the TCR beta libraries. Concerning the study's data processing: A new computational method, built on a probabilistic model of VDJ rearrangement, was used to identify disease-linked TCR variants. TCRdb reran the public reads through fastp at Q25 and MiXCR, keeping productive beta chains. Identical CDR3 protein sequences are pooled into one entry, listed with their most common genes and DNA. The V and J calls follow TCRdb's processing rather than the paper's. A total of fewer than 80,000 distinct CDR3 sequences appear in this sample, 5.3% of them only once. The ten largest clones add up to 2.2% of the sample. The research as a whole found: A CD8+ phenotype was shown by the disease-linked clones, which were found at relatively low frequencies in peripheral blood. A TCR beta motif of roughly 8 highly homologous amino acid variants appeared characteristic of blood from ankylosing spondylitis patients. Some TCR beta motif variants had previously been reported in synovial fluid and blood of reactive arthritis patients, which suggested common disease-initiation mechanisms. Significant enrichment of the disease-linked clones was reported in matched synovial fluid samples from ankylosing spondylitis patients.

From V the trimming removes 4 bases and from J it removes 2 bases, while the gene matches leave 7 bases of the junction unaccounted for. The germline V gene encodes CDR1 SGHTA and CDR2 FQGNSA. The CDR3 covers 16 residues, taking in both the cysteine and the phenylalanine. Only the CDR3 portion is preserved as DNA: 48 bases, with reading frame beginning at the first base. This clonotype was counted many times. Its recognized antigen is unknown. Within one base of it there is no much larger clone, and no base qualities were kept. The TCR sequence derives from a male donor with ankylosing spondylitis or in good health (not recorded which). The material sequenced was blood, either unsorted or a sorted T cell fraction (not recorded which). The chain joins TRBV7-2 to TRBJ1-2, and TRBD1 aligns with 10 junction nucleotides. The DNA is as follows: TGTGCCAGCAGCTCCGCCCCGGGACAGGGGAACTATGGCTACACCTTC. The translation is CASSSAPGQGNYGYTF.